Listed below are T cell receptor beta chains from one sample, sequenced in a study of control samples from healthy donors and cancer patients. The method was immunoSEQ multiplex PCR; TCRdb's version includes in-frame clones alone and lacks a portion of them. The sample shows over 100,000 clones, about nine tenths of them seen only once. The sample taken for sequencing was blood. These receptors all stem from a woman aged 45-65 years in good health. Each CDR3 is given with its conserved first and last residue. Each record gives: D gene, J gene, clone size, V gene, CDR3 DNA, CDR3 protein. The D gene is left open where the match is weak. Where a row states a size, it is once, few, many or the class of an expanded clone; other rows omit it.

. TRBJ2-7 . TRBV14 TGTGCCAGCAGCCAAGAGGGGTGGAGCTCCTACGAGCAGTACTTC CASSQEGWSSYEQYF
. TRBJ2-1 . TRBV5-1 TGCGCCAGCAGCTTGGAAAGTCTAGCCGGGACCTACAATGAGCAGTTCTTC CASSLESLAGTYNEQFF
. TRBJ1-3 . TRBV7-8 TGTGCCAGCAGCTTAGATCGCGCCTCTGGAAACACCATATATTTT CASSLDRASGNTIYF
. TRBJ2-6 . TRBV7-9 TGTGCCAGCAGCTCCGCTGGACTGGCGATAGGGGCCAACGTCCTGACTTTC CASSSAGLAIGANVLTF
. TRBJ2-5 . TRBV7-9 TGTGCCAGCAGCTTATTGGGGGAAGAAGAGACCCAGTACTTC CASSLLGEEETQYF
. TRBJ2-3 . TRBV29-1 TGCAGCGTTGTTAGTCAGGGAGTTGGGACGCAGTATTTT CSVVSQGVGTQYF
TRBD1 TRBJ1-6 . TRBV28 TGTGCCAGCAGAACCGGGACAGGGGCTTCACCCCTCCACTTT CASRTGTGASPLHF
. TRBJ1-3 . TRBV18 TGTGCCAGCTCAACCGGGACCTCTGGAAACACCATATATTTT CASSTGTSGNTIYF
TRBD1 TRBJ1-2 . TRBV7-2 TGTGCCAGCAGTTCAACAGGGGGGGCGTCTTCCGGCTACACCTTC CASSSTGGASSGYTF
TRBD2 TRBJ2-1 . TRBV9 TGTGCCAGCAGCGCTGCTAGCGGACGGGCTGAGCAGTTCTTC CASSAASGRAEQFF
. TRBJ2-1 . TRBV10-2 TGCGCCAGCAGTCTATTCCCTAGGGGTGAGCAGTTCTTC CASSLFPRGEQFF
TRBD1 TRBJ1-1 . TRBV5-8 TGTGCCAGCAGCAAGTACAGGGGGGGGAACACTGAAGCTTTCTTT CASSKYRGGNTEAFF
. TRBJ1-3 . TRBV16 TGTGCCAGCACCACGGGACGGATCTCTGGAAACACCATATATTTT CASTTGRISGNTIYF
TRBD1 TRBJ2-5 . TRBV13 TGTGCCAGCAGCTTAGCTAGGGGGCGAGAGACCCAGTACTTC CASSLARGRETQYF
. TRBJ1-1 . TRBV11-2 TGTGCCAGCAGTCAGAACAGGGTTATTGCTGAAGCTTTCTTT CASSQNRVIAEAFF
TRBD1 TRBJ2-3 . TRBV30 TGTGCCTGGAGTGTACTAGGGGGCGGAAGCACAGATACGCAGTATTTT CAWSVLGGGSTDTQYF
TRBD2 TRBJ2-3 . TRBV5-1 TGCGCCAGCAGCTTGGTTAGCGGGACGGGAGATACGCAGTATTTT CASSLVSGTGDTQYF
. TRBJ1-1 . TRBV2 TGTGCCAGCAGCGGAAGGGGAAACACTGAAGCTTTCTTT CASSGRGNTEAFF
. TRBJ1-6 . TRBV19 TGTGCCAGTAGTCTAACCAGGTTTAAGGATTCACCCCTCCACTTT CASSLTRFKDSPLHF
. TRBJ2-3 . TRBV12-3/TRBV12-4 TGTGCCAGCGTGGGCACAGATACGCAGTATTTT CASVGTDTQYF
. TRBJ1-3 once TRBV28 TGTGCCAGCAGTTCTACAGGACCCTCAGGAAACACCATATATTTT CASSSTGPSGNTIYF
. TRBJ1-2 . TRBV6-5 TGTGCCAGCAGCCCCCAGTCTTGGGATGGCTACACCTTC CASSPQSWDGYTF
. TRBJ1-5 . TRBV29-1 TGCAGCGTGATCACAGGGAATCAGCCCCAGCATTTT CSVITGNQPQHF
. TRBJ2-3 . TRBV29-1 TGCAGCGTTGACGAAGATACGCAGTATTTT CSVDEDTQYF
. TRBJ1-1 . TRBV7-8 TGTGCCAGCAGTTATAGCGGGCCTGCCACTGAAGCTTTCTTT CASSYSGPATEAFF
TRBD1 TRBJ1-5 . TRBV6-2/TRBV6-3 TGTGCCAGCAGTTCCGTTGGACAGGGAGGTTATCAGCCCCAGCATTTT CASSSVGQGGYQPQHF
TRBD1 TRBJ2-3 . TRBV6-5 TGTGCCAGCAGTCTAAGGACAGGGGGCGCAGATACGCAGTATTTT CASSLRTGGADTQYF
. TRBJ1-6 . TRBV19 TGTGCCAGTAGTATTGATGGGGAGTCACCCCTCCACTTT CASSIDGESPLHF
. TRBJ1-5 . TRBV27 TGTGCCAGCAGTTTATCGAACAGCAACAATCAGCCCCAGCATTTT CASSLSNSNNQPQHF
. TRBJ1-4 . TRBV7-2 TGTGCCAGCAGCCCCTCGAGGGCGCCGGGTGAAAAACTGTTTTTT CASSPSRAPGEKLFF
. TRBJ2-1 many TRBV18 TGTGCCAGCTCACCTCAGGTACAAGGTTACAATGAGCAGTTCTTC CASSPQVQGYNEQFF
. TRBJ2-3 . TRBV4-1 TGCGCCAGCAGCCACGGGGGGCCTAGCACAGATACGCAGTATTTT CASSHGGPSTDTQYF
TRBD2 TRBJ2-1 . TRBV10-3 TGTGCCATCAGTGAGTCTTTAATCCGCGGACTAGCGGAATCCTACAATGAGCAGTTCTTC CAISESLIRGLAESYNEQFF
TRBD2 TRBJ2-1 . TRBV19 TGTGCCAGTAGGGCGGCCGGGGGGGCCTACAATGAGCAGTTCTTC CASRAAGGAYNEQFF
. TRBJ1-2 many TRBV29-1 TGCAGCGTTGGAGGGTTCTATGGCTACACCTTC CSVGGFYGYTF
TRBD1 TRBJ1-3 few TRBV18 TGTGCCAGCTCACCACCGATGGGGACAGCGGTCTCTGGAAACACCATATATTTT CASSPPMGTAVSGNTIYF
TRBD2 TRBJ2-5 . TRBV3-1/TRBV3-2 TGTGCCAGCAGGACTAGCGGAGGGGGAGAGACCCAGTACTTC CASRTSGGGETQYF
. TRBJ2-5 . TRBV3-1/TRBV3-2 TGTGCCAGCAGCCAAGATGGTCTGAGTCAAGAGACCCAGTACTTC CASSQDGLSQETQYF
TRBD2 TRBJ2-7 . TRBV15 TGTGCCACCAGCAGCCCCACTAGCGGGGACTACGAGCAGTACTTC CATSSPTSGDYEQYF
TRBD2 TRBJ2-7 once TRBV2 TGTGCCAGCGGGACTAGCGGGAGCTCCTACGAGCAGTACTTC CASGTSGSSYEQYF
. TRBJ2-7 . TRBV7-9 TGTGCCAGCAGCTTACGGCATACCTACGAGCAGTACTTC CASSLRHTYEQYF
. TRBJ2-7 once TRBV28 TGTGCCAGCAGACTAAGATCGGGGGTAGGCTACGAGCAGTACTTC CASRLRSGVGYEQYF
. TRBJ1-1 . TRBV9 TGTGCCAGCACCCCGAGTGGGGGGAACACTGAAGCTTTCTTT CASTPSGGNTEAFF
. TRBJ1-1 . TRBV6-6 TGTGCCAGCAGTTTTCCAGGGGACACTGAAGCTTTCTTT CASSFPGDTEAFF
. TRBJ1-1 . TRBV28 TGTGCTACTACAGGGTCGGTTGATTTTAATGAAGCTTTCTTT CATTGSVDFNEAFF
. TRBJ2-7 . TRBV11-2 TGTGCCAGCAGCCCGTATATGCCACCCCACGAGCAGTACTTC CASSPYMPPHEQYF
. TRBJ2-7 . TRBV19 TGTGCCAGTAGTATACTAGAAGGCGAGCAGTACTTC CASSILEGEQYF
. TRBJ2-1 . TRBV2 TGTGCCAGCAGGGAGGGGGGGAAGTCTTACAATGAGCAGTTCTTC CASREGGKSYNEQFF
. TRBJ1-6 . TRBV6-1 TGTGCCAGCAGTGATTTGTCCGATTCACCCCTCCACTTT CASSDLSDSPLHF
. TRBJ1-1 . TRBV12-3/TRBV12-4 TGTGCCAGCAGTTTACAACAGAACACTGAAGCTTTCTTT CASSLQQNTEAFF
. TRBJ2-2 . TRBV30 TGTGCCTGGATCGGGGGCGTGGGCACCGGGGAGCTGTTTTTT CAWIGGVGTGELFF
. TRBJ1-2 . TRBV6-2/TRBV6-3 TGTGCCAGCAGCGATCCAGGGAGCGCTAACTATGGCTACACCTTC CASSDPGSANYGYTF
. TRBJ1-6 . TRBV3-1/TRBV3-2 TGTGCCAGCAGCTTCCGATTAGGGCCGGGTAATTCACCCCTCCACTTT CASSFRLGPGNSPLHF
. TRBJ1-1 once TRBV5-1 TGCGCCAGCAGCTTGGACAGGTGGGACACTGAAGCTTTCTTT CASSLDRWDTEAFF
TRBD1 TRBJ2-2 . TRBV6-1 TGTGCCAGCAGTGCCGGGACAGGGGGCTTGATGACCGGGGAGCTGTTTTTT CASSAGTGGLMTGELFF
. TRBJ1-2 . TRBV30 TGTGCCTGGAGTGTACGCCGGGGGAACTATGGCTACACCTTC CAWSVRRGNYGYTF
. TRBJ1-5 . TRBV9 TGTGCCAGCAGCGTAGATCCAGATAGCAATCAGCCCCAGCATTTT CASSVDPDSNQPQHF
TRBD1 TRBJ1-4 . TRBV18 TGTGCCAGCTCACAAACCCGCCCCACTTGGACAGGGCCTAATGAAAAACTGTTTTTT CASSQTRPTWTGPNEKLFF
TRBD1 TRBJ1-5 . TRBV18 TGTGCCAGCTCACCACTCAGGGGGCTAAATCAGCCCCAGCATTTT CASSPLRGLNQPQHF